This paragraph reports one T cell receptor (beta chain). Assay: immunoSEQ multiplex PCR; the TCRdb copy retains only in-frame clones and omits some. The sample shows about 89,000 clones, about 80% of them seen only once. The data belong to a study of blood T cell repertoires in COVID-19. Across the study: Italy, Spain and the United States were the sources of the convalescent and acute COVID-19 samples. Sources were T cells, B-cell-depleted T cells, or PBMCs; the material itself was cDNA or gDNA.

The CDR3 has 13 residues. V gave up 3 bases and J gave up 2 bases, with 10 bases separating them. From germline, CDR1 is SQVTM and CDR2 ANQGSEA. This receptor was identified in an elderly woman with acute or convalescent COVID-19. The chain uses TRBV29-1 and TRBJ2-5; D ambiguous. The specimen was peripheral blood. CDR3 in amino acids: CSVEKTSQETQYF. DNA for the CDR3: TGCAGCGTTGAGAAGACATCGCAAGAGACCCAGTACTTC.